This TCR beta chain was identified in a study of blood T cell repertoires in COVID-19. About the study: The analysed material was cDNA or gDNA that came from T cells, B-cell-depleted T cells, or PBMCs.

Germline values: CDR1 SGHTA, CDR2 FQGTGA. V lost 2 bases to trimming and J lost 3 bases; unmatched junction nucleotides: 3. The CDR3 totals 15 residues. Authors' analysis steps: Researchers report that nucleated cell counts were estimated from reference gene primer amplification. Produced via immunoSEQ multiplex PCR; TCRdb's table is partial and in-frame only. V and J calls and clone size are those listed in that table; D and trimming were worked out from the DNA. The table lists roughly 93,000 clones, more than 75% of them singletons. The material sequenced was peripheral blood. This receptor was obtained from a human donor in a cohort sampled during active COVID-19. This chain links TRBV7-3 with TRBJ2-5; 10 positions agree with TRBD2. The CDR3 here is CASSLGLAGEETQYF. CDR3 coding DNA: TGTGCCAGCAGCTTAGGGCTAGCGGGGGAAGAGACCCAGTACTTC.